Reported below is one TCR beta chain. The antigen remains unidentified. The data are from a study of T cells in localized non-small cell lung cancer. Study-level results: Highest T cell clonality was seen in uninvolved adjacent lung, surpassing that measured in tumor.

CDR3 length: 12 amino acids. CDR1 is MNHNY, CDR2 SVGAGI, per germline (reference sequence). Trimming removed 4 bases from V and 5 bases from J, with 8 bases in between. Profiling relied on immunoSEQ multiplex PCR, and the TCRdb table lists in-frame clones only, not all of them. The data hold some 33,000 clones, with about four fifths observed a single time. The chain couples TRBV6-6 to TRBJ1-2; D perhaps matches TRBD1 (6 bases). Source: peripheral blood, taken before any cancer treatment. The receptor was derived from an older male donor with stage III squamous cell lung carcinoma. The chain's CDR3 is CASSWDIYGYTF. In DNA form, the CDR3 reads TGTGCCAGCAGTTGGGACATTTATGGCTACACCTTC.